What follows describes a single TCR beta chain. The sample belongs to a study of T cell responses to AZD1222 COVID-19 vaccine. Germline lookup yields CDR1 MDHEN and CDR2 SYDVKM. The length of the CDR3 is 15 residues. With 5 bases removed from V and 5 bases from J, the gap between germline ends came to 15 bases. Assay: immunoSEQ multiplex PCR; the TCRdb copy retains only in-frame clones and omits some. The sample has 140,000 to 150,000 clones, 85% to 95% seen once. The source is an adult in good health. Sample: peripheral blood, taken on day 0 of AZD1222 vaccination. The chain uses TRBV28 and TRBJ1-4; D is undetermined. The CDR3 sequence is CASSPPPAGNEKLFF. DNA of the CDR3: TGTGCCAGCAGTCCCCCCCCCGCGGGGAATGAAAAACTGTTTTTT. Full variable domain (remainder filled in from reference TRBV28 and TRBJ1-4): DVKVTQSSRYLVKRTGEKVFLECVQDMDHENMFWYRQDPGLGLRLIYFSYDVKMKEKGDIPEGYSVSREKKERFSLILESASTNQTSMYLCASSPPPAGNEKLFFGSGTQLSVL.